The source of this T cell receptor (beta chain) is a study of chemoradiotherapy in HPV16-positive cancers (dated by TCRdb to the early 2020s). Regarding the study in general: Candidate HPV-specific T-cell clones and common TCR motifs were defined through functional T-cell assays on cells from a couple of HPV16-positive patients. The study set out to ask whether T-cell immunity against the HPV oncoproteins E6 and E7 changes over the course of chemoradiotherapy and whether that immunity affects survival. The candidate HPV-specific TCRs and motifs were then tracked in TCR repertoires from 86 patients with HPV-related cancers. What the study reported, not specific to this receptor: The functional definition of HPV-specific T cells came from only a couple of HPV16-positive patients, and the survival association was reported for HPV16-positive patients. Expansion of candidate HPV-specific clones and E7-related TCR motifs was observed in the tumor microenvironment during treatment, whereas no such expansion was observed for non-HPV-specific T cells. In HPV16-positive patients, expansion of HPV-responsive T cells during chemoradiotherapy was found to be associated with improved recurrence-free survival.

Repertoires were sampled multiple times during chemoradiotherapy, which allowed clonal expansion in the tumor microenvironment to be followed. Concerning this clone itself: The antigen this receptor binds is unknown. No qualities accompany the bases; no much larger clone lies one base away.

Reading from cysteine to phenylalanine, the CDR3 counts 16 amino acids. The retained sequence is limited to the CDR3, 48 bases, with the frame set at the first base. The V and J ends are trimmed by 1 base and 1 base, leaving 12 bases between them. Per the germline V gene, MGHDK is the CDR1 and SYGVNS is the CDR2. The library was prepared using the immunoSEQ multiplex PCR assay. As stored in TCRdb, this immuneACCESS dataset retains in-frame rearrangements with V and J assigned. A fraction of the clones does not appear; measured against another copy, unresolved V genes explain less than half of the discrepancy, and the remainder lacks a known reason. This sample gives approximately 12,000 clones in total; around 87% of them show up just once. Less than 3.5% of the sample comes from the top ten.

Sample acquisition took place from a patient who underwent chemoradiotherapy. The receptor comes from a human donor with HPV-associated anogenital cancer. The chain joins TRBV25-1 to TRBJ2-3, with the D gene possibly TRBD1 or TRBD2, each one fitting 6 bases. CDR3 protein: CASSEFPGAGTDTQYF. The DNA sequence is TGTGCCAGCAGTGAATTTCCGGGGGCGGGCACAGATACGCAGTATTTT.